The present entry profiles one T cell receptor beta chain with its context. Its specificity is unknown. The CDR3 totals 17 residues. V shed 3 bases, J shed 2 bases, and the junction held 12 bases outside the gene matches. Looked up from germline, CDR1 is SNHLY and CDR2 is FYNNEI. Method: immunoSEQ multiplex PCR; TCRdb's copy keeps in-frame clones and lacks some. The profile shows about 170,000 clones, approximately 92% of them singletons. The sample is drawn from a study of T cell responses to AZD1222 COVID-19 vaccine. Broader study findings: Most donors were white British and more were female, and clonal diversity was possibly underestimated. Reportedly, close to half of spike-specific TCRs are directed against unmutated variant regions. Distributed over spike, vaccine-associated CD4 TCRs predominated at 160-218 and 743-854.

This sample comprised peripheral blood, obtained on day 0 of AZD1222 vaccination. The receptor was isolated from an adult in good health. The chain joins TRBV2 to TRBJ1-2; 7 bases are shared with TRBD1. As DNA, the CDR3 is TGTGCCAGCAGTGATAGGGGGCGGGACTCCGTAAACTATGGCTACACCTTC. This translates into CASSDRGRDSVNYGYTF.